The rows below give T cell receptor beta chains drawn from one sample of a study of identical twins. TCRdb fed the 5' RACE reads into MiXCR, producing one record per CDR3 protein. The table records about 890,000 distinct CDR3 sequences, around 12% of them present only once. Separately, the same data were catalogued under a study of yellow fever vaccine responses in identical twins.

The sample consisted of PBMCs. The receptor source for this set is a woman younger than 30 in good health. Each CDR3 is given without its conserved first and last residue.

v_call	j_call	cdr3_length	cdr3_aa
TRBV12-3/TRBV12-4	TRBJ2-7	15	ASSLAVTSGPPYEQY
TRBV6-1	TRBJ2-5	14	ASSALTGAQFETQY
TRBV6-1	TRBJ2-4	14	ASSTWTERGKNIQY
TRBV27	TRBJ2-1	10	ASSFSRGEQF
TRBV7-9	TRBJ2-1	13	ASSPPGGRDNEQF
TRBV29-1	TRBJ2-7	11	SVRQPNTYEQY
TRBV6-1	TRBJ1-1	13	ASSQATGGNTEAF
TRBV28	TRBJ2-1	15	ASSFGASGSSYNEQF
TRBV5-1	TRBJ2-1	13	ASSPSTAGPHEQF
TRBV12-3/TRBV12-4	TRBJ2-3	16	ASSSLRDRGLSTDTQY
TRBV4-1	TRBJ2-5	13	ASSQDTVREETQY
TRBV7-9	TRBJ1-1	13	ASSSTNRSTTEAF
TRBV7-6	TRBJ2-3	11	ASSLVHTDTQY
TRBV12-3/TRBV12-4	TRBJ2-2	14	ASSLTSGGRTGELF
TRBV7-9	TRBJ2-1	13	ASSLVGRNYNEQF
TRBV20-1	TRBJ2-1	13	CARATGGSYNEQF
TRBV4-1	TRBJ1-1	12	ASSRGQLNTEAF
TRBV3-1	TRBJ2-1	13	ASSQEGRPADEQF
TRBV5-8	TRBJ2-7	8	ASSLDGQY
TRBV12-5	TRBJ2-1	15	ASGLNERDRGPWEQF
TRBV13	TRBJ2-5	13	ASSLGQGYAETQY
TRBV28	TRBJ2-1	12	ASMGTSGYNEQF
TRBV2	TRBJ2-5	13	ASRATGTLRETQY
TRBV5-1	TRBJ1-2	11	ASSLKIAHGYT
TRBV28	TRBJ2-1	11	ASRDNSNNEQF
TRBV2	TRBJ2-5	13	ASVRGSGVQETQY
TRBV2	TRBJ2-7	14	ASSKPAGPSPYEQY
TRBV20-1	TRBJ1-6	11	SAPDREGSPLH
TRBV6-1	TRBJ1-5	12	ASSERGYYQPQH
TRBV28	TRBJ2-3	13	ASSLTGVRPDTQY
TRBV5-1	TRBJ2-2	13	ASSLVAMNTGELF
TRBV9	TRBJ2-1	13	ASSVGTRTYNEQF
TRBV6-2/TRBV6-3	TRBJ2-7	10	ASSFGLVEQY
TRBV10-3	TRBJ1-1	11	AIRGAANTEAF
TRBV11-2	TRBJ2-1	13	ASRSFRNSYNEQF
TRBV4-1	TRBJ2-5	13	ASSPRRTGGETQY
TRBV6-2/TRBV6-3	TRBJ2-1	12	ASEVTGGYNEQF
TRBV29-1	TRBJ1-1	14	SVNRWAQRANTEAF
TRBV4-1	TRBJ2-7	14	ASSRGLAGSSYEQY
TRBV9	TRBJ2-3	13	ASSTTSGRGDTQY
TRBV24-1	TRBJ2-3	16	ATSDAPGHLTSTDTQY
TRBV2	TRBJ2-3	11	ASSKGAPDTQY
TRBV29-1	TRBJ2-1	10	SVEDRSEEQF
TRBV11-2	TRBJ2-7	12	ASSLTTSAYEQY
TRBV7-3	TRBJ2-7	14	ASSLTGGTGGSEQY
TRBV5-1	TRBJ2-3	13	ASSSVGGSTDTQY
TRBV28	TRBJ2-1	10	ASSIGPNEQF
TRBV7-9	TRBJ2-1	10	ASSFKRLEQF
TRBV12-3/TRBV12-4	TRBJ2-5	13	ASSIGLAGRETQY
TRBV4-2	TRBJ2-7	14	ASSQETGQGLYEQY
TRBV4-1	TRBJ2-3	10	ATGEFTDTQY
TRBV11-2	TRBJ2-5	13	ASSLGDRGVETQY
TRBV12-3/TRBV12-4	TRBJ1-1	11	ASRGHDGAEAF
TRBV27	TRBJ2-1	14	ASSILGGALYNEQF
TRBV28	TRBJ2-7	11	ASVDRVSYEQY
TRBV20-1	TRBJ1-2	12	SARGPVQNYGYT
TRBV20-1	TRBJ2-1	16	SASPQQPPGLADNEQF